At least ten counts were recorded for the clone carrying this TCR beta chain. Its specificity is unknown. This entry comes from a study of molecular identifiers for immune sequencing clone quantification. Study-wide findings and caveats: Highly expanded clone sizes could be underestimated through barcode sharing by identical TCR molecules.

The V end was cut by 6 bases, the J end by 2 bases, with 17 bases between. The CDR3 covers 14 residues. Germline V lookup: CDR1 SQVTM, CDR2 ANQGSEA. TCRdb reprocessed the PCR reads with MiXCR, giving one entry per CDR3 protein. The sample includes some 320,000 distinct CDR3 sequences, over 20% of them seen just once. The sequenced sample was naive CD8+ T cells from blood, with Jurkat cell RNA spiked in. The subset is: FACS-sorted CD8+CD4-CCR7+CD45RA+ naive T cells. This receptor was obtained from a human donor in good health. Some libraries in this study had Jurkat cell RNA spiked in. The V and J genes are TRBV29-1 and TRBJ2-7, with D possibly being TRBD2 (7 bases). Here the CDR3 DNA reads TGCAGCGTGGGGGGAGGGGGAGACACCTACGAGCAGTACTTC. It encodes CSVGGGGDTYEQYF.